The clone carrying this TCR beta chain was seen a handful of times. Its antigen remains unidentified. The roughly 19-32 mg bulk tissue piece was not sorted before simultaneous RNA and DNA extraction. All tumor specimens exceeded 75% viable tumor cells. This record comes from a study of tumor-infiltrating lymphocytes in primary liver carcinoma. Trimming removed 5 bases at V and 3 bases at J, with 10 bases between. This CDR3 spans 14 amino acids. Germline V lookup: CDR1 MGHRA, CDR2 YSYEKL. With 500 ng total RNA as template and a constant-region primer, TCR beta cDNA was made. ARM-PCR was slightly modified, and three nested multiplex PCR rounds with it gave rise to the TCR beta libraries. Forward primers for TRBV1-TRBV30 and a C-beta reverse primer served the first two PCR rounds, at approximately 10 cycles each. TCRdb re-called the multiplex PCR reads through MiXCR, storing one row per CDR3 protein. The sample carries about 50,000 distinct CDR3 sequences, about 77% recorded once.

Findings of the study overall: Found in all five tumor regions were only about 7-24% of top clones.

This receptor was obtained from a man aged 35 to 55 with primary liver carcinoma and hepatitis B virus infection. The sequencing sample was made of liver tumor tissue from sampling region 5. Noted subset: tumor region T5, tumor centre. The chain links TRBV4-1 to TRBJ2-2; D gene uncertain. CDR3 in amino acids: CASSSAVDTGELFF. CDR3 nucleotide sequence: TGCGCCAGCAGCTCGGCAGTGGACACCGGGGAGCTGTTTTTT.